The entry below describes one T cell receptor (beta chain). Its antigen is not known. Assay: immunoSEQ multiplex PCR; the TCRdb copy retains only in-frame clones and omits some. The top ten hold 8% to 10% of the sample, which has about 75,000 clones, around 89% seen once. This entry is derived from a study of T cell responses to AZD1222 COVID-19 vaccine. Overall study findings and caveats: The donor group comprised mostly white British people and more females; the analysis possibly underestimated clonal diversity. The study sampled repertoires only after the peak T cell response.

The CDR3 has 13 residues. CDR1 is SGHNT, CDR2 YYREEE, per germline (reference sequence). With 4 bases removed from V and 5 bases from J, the gap between germline ends came to 12 bases. The sequence came from an adult who received the MenACWY meningococcal vaccine as a control. This specimen consisted of peripheral blood, obtained 28 days after the second dose of the MenACWY control vaccine. The chain employs TRBV5-4 and TRBJ1-1; no definite D call. This chain's CDR3 is CASSPLGGTEAFF. The CDR3 DNA is TGTGCCAGCAGCCCCCTGGGCGGGACTGAAGCTTTCTTT.